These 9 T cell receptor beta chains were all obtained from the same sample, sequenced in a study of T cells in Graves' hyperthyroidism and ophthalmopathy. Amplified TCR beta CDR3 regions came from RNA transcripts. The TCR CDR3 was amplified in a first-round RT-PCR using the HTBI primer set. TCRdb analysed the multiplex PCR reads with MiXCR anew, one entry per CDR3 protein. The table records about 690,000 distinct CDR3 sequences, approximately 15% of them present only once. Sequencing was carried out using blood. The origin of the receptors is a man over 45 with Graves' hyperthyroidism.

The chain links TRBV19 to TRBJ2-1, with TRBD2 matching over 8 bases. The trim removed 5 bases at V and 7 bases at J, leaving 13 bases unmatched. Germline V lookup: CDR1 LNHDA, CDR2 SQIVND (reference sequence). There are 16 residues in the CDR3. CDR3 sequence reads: CASSPRSGGGRNEQFF. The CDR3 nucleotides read TGTGCCAGTAGTCCGAGAAGCGGGGGAGGTAGGAATGAGCAGTTCTTC.

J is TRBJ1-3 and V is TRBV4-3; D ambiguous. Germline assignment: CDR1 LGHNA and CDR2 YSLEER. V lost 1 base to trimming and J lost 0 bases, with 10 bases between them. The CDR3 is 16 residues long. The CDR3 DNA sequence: TGCGCCAGCAGCCAAGCCCAGACGAGCTCTGGAAACACCATATATTTT. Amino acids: CASSQAQTSSGNTIYF.

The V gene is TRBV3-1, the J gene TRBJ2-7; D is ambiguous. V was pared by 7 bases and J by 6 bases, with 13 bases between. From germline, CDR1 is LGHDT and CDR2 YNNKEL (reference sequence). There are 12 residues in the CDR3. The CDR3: CASNLFLGEQYF. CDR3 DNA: TGTGCCAGCAACCTTTTTTTGGGCGAGCAGTACTTC.

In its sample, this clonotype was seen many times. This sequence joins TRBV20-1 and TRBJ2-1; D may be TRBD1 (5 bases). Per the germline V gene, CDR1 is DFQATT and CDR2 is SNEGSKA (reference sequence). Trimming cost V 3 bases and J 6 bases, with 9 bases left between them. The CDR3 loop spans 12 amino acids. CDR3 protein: CSASFGANEQFF. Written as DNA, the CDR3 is TGCAGTGCTAGCTTTGGGGCCAATGAGCAGTTCTTC.

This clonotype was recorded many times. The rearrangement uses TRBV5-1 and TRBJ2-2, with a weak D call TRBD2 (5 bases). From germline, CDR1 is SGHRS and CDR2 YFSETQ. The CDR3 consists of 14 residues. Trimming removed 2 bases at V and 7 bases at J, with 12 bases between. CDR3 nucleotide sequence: TGCGCCAGCAGCTTTACCCTAGGGAGCGGGGAGCTGTTTTTT. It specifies CASSFTLGSGELFF.

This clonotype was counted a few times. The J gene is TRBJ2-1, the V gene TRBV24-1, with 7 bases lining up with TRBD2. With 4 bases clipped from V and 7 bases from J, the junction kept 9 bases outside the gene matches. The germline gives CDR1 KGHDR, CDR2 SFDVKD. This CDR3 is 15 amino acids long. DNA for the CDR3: TGTGCCACCAGTGACCCGGGGCGGGAGCAAAATGAGCAGTTCTTC. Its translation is CATSDPGREQNEQFF.

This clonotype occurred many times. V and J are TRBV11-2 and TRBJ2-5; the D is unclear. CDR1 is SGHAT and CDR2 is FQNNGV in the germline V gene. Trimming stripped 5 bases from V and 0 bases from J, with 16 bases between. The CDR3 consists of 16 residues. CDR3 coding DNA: TGTGCCAGCAGCCCCCCTGGGTCGTCGTACCAAGAGACCCAGTACTTC. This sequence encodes CASSPPGSSYQETQYF.

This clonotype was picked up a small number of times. The CDR3 reads CASRTREGPYEQYF. The DNA for the CDR3 is TGTGCCAGCAGGACTAGAGAGGGGCCCTACGAGCAGTACTTC. This chain uses TRBV27 with TRBJ2-7, with a possible D match to TRBD2 (6 bases). CDR3 size: 14 residues. V was clipped by 6 bases and J by 2 bases, with 14 bases between them. The germline CDR1 and CDR2 sequences are MNHEY and SMNVEV (reference sequence).

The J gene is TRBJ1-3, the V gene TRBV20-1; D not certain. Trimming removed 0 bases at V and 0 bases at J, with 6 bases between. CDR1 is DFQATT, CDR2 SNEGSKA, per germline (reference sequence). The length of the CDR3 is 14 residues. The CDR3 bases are TGCAGTGCTAGAGATTTAGGCTCTGGAAACACCATATATTTT. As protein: CSARDLGSGNTIYF.